The clone carrying this TCR beta chain was detected ten times or more. This entry comes from a study of blood T cells in healthy people across ages. Each donor was a healthy Caucasian individual from Russia, aged roughly 6 to 90. Each sample yielded at least 6.5 million isolated PBMCs. Total RNA was extracted at no less than 6 micrograms per sample. Sample-barcoded 5' priming and a J-beta primer mix drove a second PCR of roughly 7 to 11 cycles. One entry per CDR3 protein, called by TCRdb with MiXCR from the 5' RACE reads. The sample lists 1.5 million to 2 million distinct CDR3 sequences; 25% to 30% were seen once. Trimming shortened V by 0 bases and J by 4 bases, and 5 bases separated the two germline ends. This CDR3 is built from 13 residues. CDR1 is LNHNV, CDR2 YYDKDF, per germline (reference sequence).

The rearrangement joins TRBV15 to TRBJ2-3; D is ambiguous. The sequence was obtained from a woman in her thirties in good health. Sequencing input: blood. The CDR3 DNA sequence: TGTGCCACCAGCAGAGATCGCGCAGATACGCAGTATTTT. Translation gives CATSRDRADTQYF.